These 23 T cell receptor beta chains originate from one sample sequenced in a study of blood T cells in healthy people across ages. Alongside a J-beta primer mix, a sample-barcoded 5' primer served in a second PCR lasting about 6 to 11 cycles. Using its own MiXCR run on the 5' RACE reads, TCRdb lists one record per CDR3 protein. The table lists approximately 490,000 distinct CDR3 sequences, about 25% of them singletons. This sample was also put to use in a study of T cells of mothers and their children.

The sequenced material came from blood. Receptors were obtained from a boy between 10 and 17 years old in good health.

This clonotype showed up just a few times. The V gene is TRBV5-5, the J gene TRBJ2-1; D is uncertain. V was cut by 7 bases and J by 0 bases, with 14 bases left in between. CDR1 is SGHKS, CDR2 YYEKEE, per germline (reference sequence). The CDR3 is made up of 15 amino acids. The CDR3: CASSEQSFSYNEQFF. CDR3 sequence (DNA): TGTGCCAGCTCGGAACAGAGTTTCTCCTACAATGAGCAGTTCTTC.

The chain couples TRBV20-1 to TRBJ2-3; D uncertain. The CDR3 is 11 residues long. The V and J ends lost 6 bases and 4 bases respectively, with 8 bases between them. CDR1 DFQATT and CDR2 SNEGSKA come from the germline V gene (reference sequence). CDR3 DNA: TGCAGTGCCATGGCGGCAGATACGCAGTATTTT. It codes for CSAMAADTQYF.

In this sample, this clonotype turned up a few times. The chain uses TRBV24-1 and TRBJ2-1; 11 bases are shared with TRBD1. There are 16 residues in the CDR3. With V trimmed by 1 base and J by 6 bases, 4 bases remained unmatched. Germline CDR1 reads KGHDR; CDR2 reads SFDVKD. The CDR3, as DNA: TGTGCCACCAGTGATTTCGGGACAGGGGGACTCAATGAGCAGTTCTTC. Amino acids: CATSDFGTGGLNEQFF.

The sample holds a few counts of this clonotype. The chain links TRBV15 to TRBJ1-2; 9 bases align to TRBD1. The CDR3 contains 15 residues. The V gene end was trimmed by 5 bases and the J gene end by 0 bases; junction bases not matched to a gene: 4. Germline lookup yields CDR1 LNHNV and CDR2 YYDKDF (reference sequence). CDR3 nucleotide sequence: TGTGCCACCAGCGTTGGGACAGGGCCTAACTATGGCTACACCTTC. This encodes CATSVGTGPNYGYTF.

This clonotype has a handful of counts. The chain combines TRBV11-2 with TRBJ2-2; D unclear. CDR1 is SGHAT and CDR2 is FQNNGV in the germline V gene. This CDR3 contains 14 residues. V gave up 5 bases and J gave up 7 bases, with 14 bases separating them. The CDR3: CASSPGWRGGELFF. DNA of the CDR3: TGTGCCAGCAGCCCAGGCTGGAGAGGCGGGGAGCTGTTTTTT. The full variable domain, rest sourced from reference TRBV11-2 and TRBJ2-2, is EAGVAQSPRYKIIEKRQSVAFWCNPISGHATLYWYQQILGQGPKLLIQFQNNGVVDDSQLPKDRFSAERLKGVDSTLKIQPAKLEDSAVYLCASSPGWRGGELFFGEGSRLTVL.

The rearrangement uses TRBV20-1 and TRBJ2-1, with D possibly TRBD2 on 6 matching bases. This CDR3 spans 16 amino acids. Deletions cut 0 bases from V and 6 bases from J, with 18 bases between. Germline CDR1 reads DFQATT; CDR2 reads SNEGSKA (reference sequence). The DNA for the CDR3 is TGCAGTGCTAGAGATCGTATCGCGGGATGGGTCAATGAGCAGTTCTTC. Translation: CSARDRIAGWVNEQFF.

V is TRBV7-2 and J is TRBJ2-5; D gene ambiguous. Germline CDR1 reads SGHTA; CDR2 reads FQGNSA. The CDR3 has 16 residues. V was trimmed by 1 base and J by 0 bases, leaving 12 bases between them. CDR3 sequence reads: CASSLVQGMYQETQYF. As DNA, the CDR3 is TGTGCCAGCAGCTTAGTCCAAGGGATGTACCAAGAGACCCAGTACTTC.

This CDR3 is CSARDLLGLAGKETQYF. The CDR3 DNA reads as TGCAGTGCTAGAGATCTTCTGGGACTAGCGGGAAAAGAGACCCAGTACTTC. The rearrangement uses TRBV20-1 and TRBJ2-5, with 13 bases matching TRBD2. V lost 0 bases to trimming and J lost 3 bases; unmatched junction nucleotides: 7. Germline V CDR1 and CDR2: DFQATT, SNEGSKA (reference sequence). This CDR3 has 17 residues.

This clonotype has more than one count but fewer than ten. One junction end does not reproduce the germline sequence, and a read error may be involved. The rearrangement uses TRBV4-1 and TRBJ2-1; 11 positions match TRBD2. The CDR3 has 16 residues. The germline CDR1 and CDR2 sequences are MGHRA and YSYEKL. As DNA, the CDR3 is TGCGCCAGCAGCCAAACGACTAGCGGGACTCAAGAGACCCAGTGCTTC. Its translation is CASSQTTSGTQETQCF.

The rearrangement links TRBV12-3 or TRBV12-4 to TRBJ2-5; D is possibly TRBD1 (5 bases). This CDR3 is built from 14 residues. Trimming stripped 5 bases from V and 0 bases from J, with 10 bases between. The CDR3 DNA reads as TGTGCCAGCAGTCTCTGGGGCGACCAAGAGACCCAGTACTTC. Its protein product is CASSLWGDQETQYF.

The chain links TRBV28 to TRBJ2-4, with a tentative D call TRBD1 (5 bases). Trimming removed 7 bases from V and 8 bases from J, with 15 bases in between. The V gene's germline CDR1 is MDHEN and CDR2 SYDVKM. The CDR3 is 13 amino acids. The CDR3 region has the DNA TGTGCCAGCACTGGCAGGGCCGGAGACATTCAGTACTTC. Protein: CASTGRAGDIQYF.

This clonotype was picked up one time. The CDR3 does not end in the conserved phenylalanine or tryptophan, so this is likely a read error. The V gene is TRBV28, the J gene TRBJ2-5, with 7 nucleotides matching TRBD2. This CDR3 has 15 amino acids. Germline V lookup: CDR1 MDHEN, CDR2 SYDVKM. CDR3 coding DNA: TGCGCCAGCAGTTTATTTTCCGGGGGGAGTGAGACCCAGTACTCC. It encodes CASSLFSGGSETQYS.

The sample holds a few counts of this clonotype. The chain joins TRBV7-2 to TRBJ2-2, with TRBD2 as a possible D gene (5 bases). Germline CDR1 reads SGHTA; CDR2 reads FQGNSA. The ends were cut back, 6 bases at V and 1 base at J, with 9 bases in the middle. This CDR3 is 14 amino acids long. The CDR3 loop reads CASRPRGNTGELFF. In DNA, the CDR3 is TGTGCCAGCAGACCCCGGGGGAACACCGGGGAGCTGTTTTTT.

The genes are TRBV4-3 and TRBJ2-5; either TRBD1 or TRBD2 may fit D (5 bases each). The J call may be incorrect, as the DNA end agrees better with TRBJ2-1. The CDR3 consists of 15 residues. Germline V gene lookup returns CDR1 LGHNA and CDR2 YSLEER. CDR3 sequence: CASSQGPRARNEQFF. The CDR3 nucleotides are TGCGCCAGCAGCCAGGGGCCGAGGGCGAGGAATGAGCAGTTCTTC.

This clonotype came up many times. The chain employs TRBV6-4 and TRBJ2-1; 10 bases agree with TRBD1. The CDR3 length is 14 residues. V lost 8 bases and J lost 7; bases outside the gene matches: 8. CDR1 MRHNA and CDR2 SNTAGT come from the germline V gene. CDR3 in amino acids: CASHPGTGVNEQFF. CDR3 DNA sequence: TGTGCCAGCCACCCCGGGACAGGGGTTAATGAGCAGTTCTTC.

This clonotype was seen at least ten times. The rearrangement uses TRBV10-3 and TRBJ2-5; D gene ambiguous. The V and J ends lost 0 bases and 2 bases respectively, with 4 bases between them. The CDR3 is made up of 13 amino acids. Germline values: CDR1 ENHRY, CDR2 SYGVKD. The DNA for the CDR3 is TGTGCCATCAGTGAGTCTGCACAAGAGACCCAGTACTTC. Translation: CAISESAQETQYF.

This clonotype was recorded once. The CDR3 sequence is CASSQGTGNIQYF. The CDR3 DNA follows: TGCGCCAGCAGCCAGGGGACAGGCAACATTCAGTACTTC. The gene calls are TRBV4-1 and TRBJ2-4; 8 bases map to TRBD1. V lost 3 bases to trimming and J lost 7 bases; unmatched junction nucleotides: 2. This CDR3 spans 13 amino acids. Germline lookup yields CDR1 MGHRA and CDR2 YSYEKL.

This rearrangement joins TRBV7-2 to TRBJ1-3; D gene ambiguous. Trimming left V 5 bases short and J 9 bases short, with 11 bases between. CDR3 length: 12 residues. CDR1 and CDR2 from the germline V gene are SGHTA and FQGNSA. CDR3 in amino acids: CASSPYLSTIYF. CDR3 bases: TGTGCCAGCAGCCCCTACCTAAGCACCATATATTTT.

This clonotype has at least ten counts. The chain has TRBV29-1 and TRBJ2-6; a possible D gene is TRBD1 (5 bases). Per germline, CDR1 SQVTM and CDR2 ANQGSEA. Trimming took off 4 bases at V and 1 base at J, with 14 bases between the two ends. The CDR3 has 16 amino acids. CDR3 in amino acids: CSVGGIAGSGANVLTF. The CDR3 DNA reads as TGCAGCGTTGGAGGTATAGCAGGGTCTGGGGCCAACGTCCTGACTTTC.

The rearrangement joins TRBV12-3 or TRBV12-4 to TRBJ1-2, with D unclear. The CDR3 has 15 amino acids. Trimming left V 0 bases short and J 8 bases short, with 16 bases between. The CDR3 coding sequence is TGTGCCAGCAGTTTAGCATCAGGAGGGAGCGGGGGCTACACCTTC. Translation gives CASSLASGGSGGYTF.

The chain employs TRBV7-9 and TRBJ2-5, with 8 bases that match TRBD2. The J call may be in error: the DNA end matches TRBJ2-7 better. The CDR3 contains 14 residues. Germline V gene data show CDR1 as SEHNR and CDR2 as FQNEAQ (reference sequence). CDR3 sequence (DNA): TGTGCCAGCAGCACCCTAGCGGGTCCCTACGAGCAGTACTTC. Translating it yields CASSTLAGPYEQYF.

CDR3 protein: CASSPTGAGGVDTQYF. The DNA for the CDR3 is TGTGCCAGCAGCCCAACGGGGGCGGGAGGAGTAGATACGCAGTATTTT. The chain carries TRBV9 and TRBJ2-3; 8 nucleotides match TRBD2. The CDR3 contains 16 residues. The germline V gene encodes CDR1 SGDLS and CDR2 YYNGEE. With V trimmed by 4 bases and J by 5 bases, 12 bases remained unmatched.

This clonotype has a count of ten or more. This chain connects TRBV5-1 to TRBJ2-2; D gene unclear. The CDR3 has 15 amino acids. CDR1 and CDR2 from the germline V gene are SGHRS and YFSETQ. V was clipped by 0 bases and J by 0 bases, with 6 bases between them. The CDR3 coding sequence is TGCGCCAGCAGCTTGGGGCAGACGAACACCGGGGAGCTGTTTTTT. This translates into CASSLGQTNTGELFF.